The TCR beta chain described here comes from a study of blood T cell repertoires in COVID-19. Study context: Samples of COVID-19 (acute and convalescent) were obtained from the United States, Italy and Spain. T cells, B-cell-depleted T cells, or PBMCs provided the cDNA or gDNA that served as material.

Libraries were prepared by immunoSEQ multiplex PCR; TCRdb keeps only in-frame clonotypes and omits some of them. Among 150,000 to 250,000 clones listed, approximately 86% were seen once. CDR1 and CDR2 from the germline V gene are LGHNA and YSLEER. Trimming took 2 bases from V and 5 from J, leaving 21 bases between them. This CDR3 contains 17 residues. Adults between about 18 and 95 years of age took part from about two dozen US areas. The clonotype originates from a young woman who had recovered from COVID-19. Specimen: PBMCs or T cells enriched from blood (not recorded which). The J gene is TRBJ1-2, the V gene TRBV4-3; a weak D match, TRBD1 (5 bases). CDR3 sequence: CASSQSWGGRPGYGYTF. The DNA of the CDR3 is TGCGCCAGCAGCCAATCTTGGGGGGGACGGCCGGGGTATGGCTACACCTTC.